The 5 T cell receptor beta chains in this list originate from one sample, sequenced in a study of identifying expanded T cells in peripheral blood. The protocol was immunoSEQ multiplex PCR, while the TCRdb copy is restricted to in-frame clones and leaves out a portion. The table lists tens of thousands of clones, approximately 86% of them singletons. The sequencing input was blood. All receptors derive from a person aged 18-70 years in good health.

The chain is built from TRBV5-1 and TRBJ2-1; D might be TRBD1 (6 bases). The CDR3 sequence is 16 residues long. Per germline, CDR1 SGHRS and CDR2 YFSETQ. The ends were cut back, 0 bases at V and 5 bases at J, with 15 bases in the middle. CDR3 nucleotides: TGCGCCAGCAGCTTGGGGGCCGGGACAACCCACAATGAGCAGTTCTTC. Translation gives CASSLGAGTTHNEQFF. Full variable domain (rest looked up from reference TRBV5-1 and TRBJ2-1): KAGVTQTPRYLIKTRGQQVTLSCSPISGHRSVSWYQQTPGQGLQFLFEYFSETQRNKGNFPGRFSGRQFSNSRSEMNVSTLELGDSALYLCASSLGAGTTHNEQFFGPGTRLTVL.

The chain recombines TRBV5-1 with TRBJ2-2; D unresolved. The CDR3 length is 12 residues. CDR1 is SGHRS and CDR2 is YFSETQ in the germline V gene. Trimming took 2 bases from V and 6 from J, leaving 5 bases between them. For the CDR3, the DNA is TGCGCCAGCAGCTTTAATCCCGGGGAGCTGTTTTTT. This translates into CASSFNPGELFF.

This rearrangement joins TRBV30 to TRBJ1-2, with D hard to call. With 2 bases removed from V and 3 bases from J, the gap between germline ends came to 10 bases. The CDR3 loop spans 13 amino acids. Germline V lookup: CDR1 GTSNPN, CDR2 SVGIG (reference sequence). The CDR3 reads CAWSRDPYYGYTF. The CDR3 coding sequence is TGTGCCTGGAGTCGGGATCCCTACTATGGCTACACCTTC.

The rearrangement uses TRBV7-9 and TRBJ1-3, with D possibly matching TRBD1 (6 bases). Germline V lookup: CDR1 SEHNR, CDR2 FQNEAQ (reference sequence). Trimming stripped 3 bases from V and 0 bases from J, with 9 bases between. The CDR3 runs 15 residues. CDR3 loop: CASSFAGASGNTIYF. Written as DNA, the CDR3 is TGTGCCAGCAGCTTTGCAGGGGCCTCTGGAAACACCATATATTTT.

The chain links TRBV10-1 to TRBJ2-5; tentatively, D is TRBD1 or TRBD2 (5 bases each). V lost 4 bases and J 9 bases, leaving 18 bases between the germline ends. The CDR3 totals 14 residues. Germline assignment: CDR1 WNHNN and CDR2 SYGVQD (reference sequence). The DNA of the CDR3 is TGCGCCAGCAGTGTGGCAGTGGGGGATCGGTCCCAGTACTTC. Its protein product is CASSVAVGDRSQYF.